Following are 14 T cell receptor beta chains from one sample sequenced in a study of brain T cells in children with intractable seizures. Sequencing was performed with immunoSEQ multiplex PCR; in TCRdb, only in-frame clones are kept and a portion is missing. The repertoire holds tens of thousands of clones, with approximately 89% as singletons. Sequenced material: peripheral blood, taken at surgery. These receptors originate from a girl aged 2 to 9 with Rasmussen encephalitis and intractable seizures.

The chain employs TRBV7-2 and TRBJ1-5, with D unresolved. In germline, CDR1 is SGHTA, CDR2 FQGNSA. The CDR3 is made up of 16 amino acids. Trimming took off 0 bases at V and 3 bases at J, with 12 bases between the two ends. CDR3 residues: CASSLAGVGVNQPQHF. In DNA, the CDR3 is TGTGCCAGCAGCTTAGCCGGGGTTGGGGTCAATCAGCCCCAGCATTTT.

The CDR3 spells CASSPPHGFYGYTF. Written as DNA, the CDR3 is TGTGCCAGCTCACCACCTCACGGATTTTATGGCTACACCTTC. The rearrangement joins TRBV18 to TRBJ1-2; no clear D. The CDR3 sequence is 14 residues long. The germline gives CDR1 KGHSH, CDR2 LQKENI. Trimming removed 0 bases from V and 5 bases from J, with 10 bases in between.

V is TRBV3-1 (or the pseudogene TRBV3-2) and J is TRBJ1-2, with 7 nucleotides matching TRBD1. CDR3 length: 21 residues. Germline CDR1 reads LGHDT; CDR2 reads YNNKEL (reference sequence). Trimming at V came to 3 bases and at J to 1 base, leaving 23 bases not matched to a gene. DNA of the CDR3: TGTGCCAGCAGCCATCGATTCCACTTAAGGGGGCGCGCGTGGTATAACTATGGCTACACCTTC. Translating gives CASSHRFHLRGRAWYNYGYTF.

The chain combines TRBV2 with TRBJ2-5; tentative D call: TRBD1 (5 bases). Per germline, CDR1 SNHLY and CDR2 FYNNEI. The CDR3 is 14 residues long. The V gene lost 3 bases and the J gene lost 5 bases, with 13 bases spanning the gap. CDR3 in amino acids: CASSDQRGSETQYF. The CDR3 DNA reads as TGTGCCAGCAGTGACCAAAGGGGATCGGAGACCCAGTACTTC. Filled out from reference TRBV2 and TRBJ2-5, the complete variable domain reads EPEVTQTPSHQVTQMGQEVILRCVPISNHLYFYWYRQILGQKVEFLVSFYNNEISEKSEIFDDQFSVERPDGSNFTLKIRSTKLEDSAMYFCASSDQRGSETQYFGPGTRLLVL.

This CDR3 reads CASSPLPGKQFF. As DNA, the CDR3 is TGTGCCAGCAGCCCACTCCCCGGGAAGCAGTTCTTC. This chain uses TRBV12-3 or TRBV12-4 with TRBJ2-1, with D perhaps matching TRBD2 (5 bases). Trimming cost V 6 bases and J 11 bases, with 14 bases left between them. The CDR3 loop spans 12 amino acids.

The chain is built from TRBV5-4 and TRBJ1-3, with no clear D. The CDR3 loop spans 15 amino acids. Germline CDR1 SGHNT, CDR2 YYREEE (reference sequence). Trimming stripped 0 bases from V and 3 bases from J, with 10 bases between. CDR3: CASSLEGVGGNTIYF. DNA for the CDR3: TGTGCCAGCAGCTTGGAGGGAGTGGGTGGAAACACCATATATTTT.

This rearrangement joins TRBV11-2 to TRBJ1-5; D not resolved. Trimming stripped 3 bases from V and 9 bases from J, with 12 bases between. CDR3 length: 13 amino acids. Per germline, CDR1 SGHAT and CDR2 FQNNGV. The CDR3 region has the DNA TGTGCCAGCAGCTTCGGGGTCGGAGGGCCCCAGCATTTT. Translation gives CASSFGVGGPQHF.

V gene TRBV28 combines with J gene TRBJ1-5, with a possible D match to TRBD1 (6 bases). Germline V CDR1 and CDR2: MDHEN, SYDVKM. The V and J ends lost 7 bases and 3 bases respectively, with 13 bases between them. The CDR3 runs 14 residues. CDR3 amino acids: CASILGGLNQPQHF. DNA of the CDR3: TGTGCCAGCATCCTCGGGGGCCTCAATCAGCCCCAGCATTTT.

This chain joins TRBV7-6 and TRBJ2-3, with D perhaps matching TRBD1 (7 bases). CDR1 SGHVS and CDR2 FNYEAQ come from the germline V gene. Trimming left V 4 bases short and J 3 bases short, with 14 bases between. This CDR3 is built from 15 residues. The CDR3 region has the DNA TGTGCCAGCAGCTCAATACAGGGGACTACAGATACGCAGTATTTT. Translation: CASSSIQGTTDTQYF.

The chain links TRBV6-1 to TRBJ2-3; a possible D gene is TRBD2 (6 bases). This CDR3 spans 17 amino acids. V was shortened by 1 base and J by 1 base, with 15 bases between the two germline ends. In germline, CDR1 is MNHNS, CDR2 SASEGT. CDR3 bases: TGTGCCAGCAGTGAAGGACATGCTAGCGCCGGCACAGATACGCAGTATTTT. This translates into CASSEGHASAGTDTQYF.

This sequence joins TRBV5-6 and TRBJ1-1; perhaps TRBD1 as D (5 bases). The V gene lost 1 base and the J gene lost 1 base, with 17 bases spanning the gap. This CDR3 spans 17 amino acids. Germline CDR1 is SGHDT and CDR2 is YYEEEE. The CDR3 spells CASSLSVGRYGNTEAFF. The CDR3, as DNA: TGTGCCAGCAGCTTGTCGGTGGGGCGCTATGGGAACACTGAAGCTTTCTTT.

In its sample, this clone was seen a few times. The genes are TRBV5-1 and TRBJ1-6; 8 bases are a match to TRBD1. The CDR3 spans 15 residues. Looked up from germline, CDR1 is SGHRS and CDR2 is YFSETQ. The V and J ends lost 0 bases and 9 bases, in that order; junction bases with no gene match: 5. CDR3 protein: CASSLGQGAVSPLHF. The CDR3 DNA reads TGCGCCAGCAGCTTGGGTCAGGGGGCTGTTTCACCCCTCCACTTT.

The chain recombines TRBV25-1 with TRBJ2-7; D is unclear. The germline CDR1 and CDR2 sequences are MGHDK and SYGVNS. This CDR3 has 11 residues. With 5 bases removed from V and 4 bases from J, the gap between germline ends came to 6 bases. The CDR3 bases are TGTGCCAGCAGTCTCAAATACGAGCAGTACTTC. This encodes CASSLKYEQYF.

V is TRBV27 and J is TRBJ1-1; TRBD1 matches at 7 bases. Germline V gives CDR1 MNHEY, CDR2 SMNVEV (reference sequence). V shed 5 bases and J 0 bases; nucleotides not matched to a gene: 6. This CDR3 contains 15 residues. CDR3 protein: CASSRTGRMNTEAFF. The DNA for the CDR3 is TGTGCCAGCAGTAGGACAGGCAGGATGAACACTGAAGCTTTCTTT.